A single sample is the source of the 21 T cell receptor beta chains below, sequenced in a study of T cells after yellow fever vaccination. TCRdb used MiXCR to reprocess the 5' RACE reads, holding one entry per CDR3 protein. Counted here are 350,000 to 550,000 distinct CDR3 sequences, around 19% occurring once; the ten biggest clones make up 15% to 20%. Sequenced material: PBMCs, taken before the yellow fever booster vaccination. These TCRs come from a man younger than 35 who received the YFV17D yellow fever vaccine.

The chain joins TRBV19 to TRBJ2-3; no firm D call. Between the trimmed V and J ends, which lost 5 bases and 6 bases, there was a span of 18 bases. Per germline, CDR1 LNHDA and CDR2 SQIVND (reference sequence). The CDR3 loop spans 15 amino acids. The CDR3, as DNA: TGTGCCAGTAGTGGTGTAACTGCCGGGCTCGATACGCAGTATTTT. Translated, it gives CASSGVTAGLDTQYF. Full variable domain (remainder filled in from reference TRBV19 and TRBJ2-3): DGGITQSPKYLFRKEGQNVTLSCEQNLNHDAMYWYRQDPGQGLRLIYYSQIVNDFQKGDIAEGYSVSREKKESFPLTVTSAQKNPTAFYLCASSGVTAGLDTQYFGPGTRLTVL.

This chain links TRBV20-1 with TRBJ1-1; D not resolved. The CDR3 covers 15 residues. Between the trimmed V and J ends, which lost 6 bases and 0 bases, there was a span of 17 bases. CDR1 DFQATT and CDR2 SNEGSKA come from the germline V gene (reference sequence). CDR3 nucleotides: TGCAGTGCCCCAAAGGGCCGTGGTTTGAACACTGAAGCTTTCTTT. Protein product: CSAPKGRGLNTEAFF.

The V gene is TRBV20-1, the J gene TRBJ1-3; D remains unclear. V was trimmed by 6 bases and J by 0 bases, leaving 12 bases between them. The CDR3 is 14 residues long. Looked up from germline, CDR1 is DFQATT and CDR2 is SNEGSKA (reference sequence). In DNA, the CDR3 is TGCAGTGCGTTGGATTTGCACTCTGGAAACACCATATATTTT. Translating it yields CSALDLHSGNTIYF.

The rearrangement links TRBV3-1 to TRBJ2-2; 7 bases are a match to TRBD1. This CDR3 region has 15 residues. Germline trimming cut 8 bases from V and 1 base from J; bases unmatched to any gene: 7. Germline CDR1 LGHDT, CDR2 YNNKEL (reference sequence). CDR3 sequence: CASALRTGNTGELFF. The CDR3 DNA sequence: TGTGCCAGCGCTCTTAGGACAGGGAACACCGGGGAGCTGTTTTTT. The whole variable domain, filled in from reference TRBV3-1 and TRBJ2-2, reads DTAVSQTPKYLVTQMGNDKSIKCEQNLGHDTMYWYKQDSKKFLKIMFSYNNKELIINETVPNRFSPKSPDKAHLNLHINSLELGDSAVYFCASALRTGNTGELFFGEGSRLTVL.

The CDR3 DNA sequence: TGTGCCAGCAGCTTGGAGTTCGGAGGTCAAGAGACCCAGTACTTC. Translating it yields CASSLEFGGQETQYF. V gene TRBV7-3 combines with J gene TRBJ2-5; tentative D call: TRBD2 (5 bases). Germline V gene data show CDR1 as SGHTA and CDR2 as FQGTGA. This CDR3 is 15 amino acids long. The V end lost 3 bases, the J end lost 2 bases, and 13 bases lay between the germline ends.

The chain joins TRBV20-1 to TRBJ1-1, with 9 positions matching TRBD1. With V trimmed by 0 bases and J by 0 bases, 8 bases remained unmatched. CDR3 length equals 17 residues. CDR1 and CDR2 from the germline V gene are DFQATT and SNEGSKA (reference sequence). The CDR3 bases are TGCAGTGCTAGAGATAGGGGGACAGGGACAGTGAACACTGAAGCTTTCTTT. It encodes CSARDRGTGTVNTEAFF.

The chain has TRBV9 and TRBJ2-1, with 9 positions matching TRBD2. Looked up from germline, CDR1 is SGDLS and CDR2 is YYNGEE. Losses at the gene ends were 0 bases for V and 6 bases for J; bases not matched to a gene: 7. The CDR3 totals 16 residues. The CDR3 DNA reads TGTGCCAGCAGCGTAGTAGGCGGGGGGGCAGCCAATGAGCAGTTCTTC. The encoded protein is CASSVVGGGAANEQFF.

The DNA for the CDR3 is TGTGCCAGCAGTAGGGGACAGGGGAGGGATACGCAGTATTTT. This encodes CASSRGQGRDTQYF. The chain combines TRBV6-2 or TRBV6-3 with TRBJ2-3, with 10 bases lining up with TRBD1. V dropped 5 bases and J dropped 6; count of bases not matched to a gene: 5. The CDR3 has 14 amino acids. Germline V gene data show CDR1 as MNHEY and CDR2 as SVGEGT.

This clonotype was seen a handful of times. The chain is built from TRBV9 and TRBJ1-1; no definite D call. The CDR3 covers 16 residues. Trimming cost V 4 bases and J 1 base, with 17 bases left between them. In germline, CDR1 is SGDLS, CDR2 YYNGEE. The CDR3 is CASSPNPLGKNTEAFF. The CDR3 nucleotides are TGTGCCAGCAGCCCCAATCCACTAGGGAAGAACACTGAAGCTTTCTTT.

The chain combines TRBV7-8 with TRBJ2-7; D may correspond to TRBD1 or TRBD2 (5 bases each). The germline CDR1 and CDR2 sequences are SGHVS and FQNEAQ. V lost 2 bases and J lost 6, with 17 bases in between. The CDR3 length is 15 residues. CDR3: CASSLSYGAPTEQYV. As DNA, the CDR3 is TGTGCCAGCAGCTTATCGTACGGGGCACCAACCGAGCAGTACGTC.

V gene TRBV6-6 combines with J gene TRBJ1-1; D remains ambiguous. Germline V gene data show CDR1 as MNHNY and CDR2 as SVGAGI (reference sequence). The CDR3 sequence is 13 residues long. V lost 2 bases and J lost 3, with 7 bases in between. The DNA of the CDR3 is TGTGCCAGCAGTTACGTGTCAGACACTGAAGCTTTCTTT. Amino acid sequence: CASSYVSDTEAFF.

This CDR3 reads CASSQVGTGEDTQYF. CDR3 nucleotide sequence: TGCGCCAGCAGCCAGGTCGGGACAGGGGAAGATACGCAGTATTTT. V and J are TRBV4-3 and TRBJ2-3, with 10 bases aligning to TRBD1. Germline V gene lookup returns CDR1 LGHNA and CDR2 YSLEER. J gave up 5 bases and V 3 bases, and 5 bases lay outside the gene matches. CDR3 length: 15 amino acids.

This clonotype was detected ten times or more. The genes are TRBV29-1 and TRBJ1-2; D is undetermined. V lost 0 bases and J 7 bases, leaving 9 bases between the germline ends. This CDR3 is built from 12 residues. Looked up from germline, CDR1 is SQVTM and CDR2 is ANQGSEA. The CDR3 loop is CSVEDLSGGYTF. The CDR3 bases are TGCAGCGTTGAAGATCTTTCTGGTGGCTACACCTTC.

There are a few counts of this clonotype. The CDR3 sequence: CASSDATGPLAEQYF. DNA of the CDR3: TGTGCCAGCAGCGACGCGACAGGGCCCCTCGCCGAGCAGTACTTC. The chain has TRBV11-2 and TRBJ2-7; 7 nucleotides match TRBD1. This CDR3 has 15 residues. Trimming at V came to 5 bases and at J to 6 bases, leaving 13 bases not matched to a gene. The germline V gene has CDR1 SGHAT and CDR2 FQNNGV. Full variable domain (rest looked up from reference TRBV11-2 and TRBJ2-7): EAGVAQSPRYKIIEKRQSVAFWCNPISGHATLYWYQQILGQGPKLLIQFQNNGVVDDSQLPKDRFSAERLKGVDSTLKIQPAKLEDSAVYLCASSDATGPLAEQYFGPGTRLTVT.

The V call is TRBV4-1, the J call TRBJ2-2; 9 bases fit TRBD1. The CDR3 covers 15 residues. CDR1 is MGHRA and CDR2 is YSYEKL in the germline V gene. Germline trimming cut 4 bases from V and 4 bases from J; bases unmatched to any gene: 4. CDR3 loop: CASSLWTGATGELFF. Here the CDR3 DNA reads TGCGCCAGCAGCCTCTGGACAGGGGCCACCGGGGAGCTGTTTTTT.

The chain links TRBV6-1 to TRBJ1-1; D unclear. Germline CDR1 MNHNS, CDR2 SASEGT. Trimming removed 5 bases from V and 4 bases from J, with 11 bases in between. The CDR3 sequence is 13 residues long. The CDR3 is CASSSLSTTEAFF. The CDR3 nucleotides are TGTGCCAGCAGTTCTTTATCCACCACTGAAGCTTTCTTT.

CDR3 nucleotide sequence: TGCAGTGCTCTATCCGGTACCATATATTTT. Protein sequence: CSALSGTIYF. The chain is built from TRBV20-1 and TRBJ1-3; D gene uncertain. V was trimmed by 5 bases and J by 10 bases, leaving 9 bases between them. CDR3 length: 10 residues. Looked up from germline, CDR1 is DFQATT and CDR2 is SNEGSKA (reference sequence).

This clonotype was recorded at least ten times. The genes are TRBV20-1 and TRBJ2-1, with D possibly being TRBD2 (5 bases). This CDR3 region has 13 residues. CDR1 is DFQATT, CDR2 SNEGSKA, per germline (reference sequence). The V gene lost 2 bases and the J gene lost 6 bases, with 11 bases spanning the gap. CDR3 bases: TGCAGTGCTAGATCGGAGGCGGGCAATGAGCAGTTCTTC. Translation: CSARSEAGNEQFF.

J is TRBJ1-5 and V is TRBV4-2; D is unclear. The CDR3 is 16 amino acids. Trimming took 1 base from V and 4 from J, leaving 14 bases between them. The germline gives CDR1 LGHNA, CDR2 YNFKEQ. The CDR3 loop is CASSQGGRVGNQPQHF. For the CDR3, the DNA is TGTGCCAGCAGCCAAGGAGGTAGGGTGGGGAATCAGCCCCAGCATTTT.

This clonotype showed up just a few times. The rearrangement uses TRBV6-5 and TRBJ2-4, with 8 bases lining up with TRBD2. This CDR3 spans 16 amino acids. J gave up 0 bases and V 4 bases, and 5 bases lay outside the gene matches. From germline, CDR1 is MNHEY and CDR2 SVGAGI. The CDR3 loop is CASSSRGALAKNIQYF. Here the CDR3 DNA reads TGTGCCAGCAGTTCGCGGGGGGCCTTAGCCAAAAACATTCAGTACTTC.

The chain has TRBV20-1 and TRBJ2-5; D might be TRBD1 (7 bases). Germline-derived CDR1 and CDR2 are DFQATT and SNEGSKA (reference sequence). The ends were cut back, 6 bases at V and 2 bases at J, with 13 bases in the middle. The CDR3 spans 13 residues. CDR3 in amino acids: CSARGTVQETQYF. The CDR3 region has the DNA TGCAGTGCCCGGGGGACAGTACAAGAGACCCAGTACTTC.